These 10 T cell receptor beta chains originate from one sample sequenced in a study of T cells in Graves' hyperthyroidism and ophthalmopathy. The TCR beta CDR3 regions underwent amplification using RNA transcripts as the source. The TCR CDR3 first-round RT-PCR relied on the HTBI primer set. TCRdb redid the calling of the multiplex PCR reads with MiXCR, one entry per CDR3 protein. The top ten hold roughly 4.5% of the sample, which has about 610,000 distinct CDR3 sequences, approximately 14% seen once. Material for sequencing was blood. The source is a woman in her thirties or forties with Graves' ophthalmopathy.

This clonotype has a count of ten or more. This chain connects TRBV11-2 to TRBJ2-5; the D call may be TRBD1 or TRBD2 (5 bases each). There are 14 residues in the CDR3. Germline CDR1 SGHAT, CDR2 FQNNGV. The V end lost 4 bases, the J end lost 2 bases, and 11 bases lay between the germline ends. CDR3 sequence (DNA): TGTGCCAGCAGCTCGGGACGGTTACAAGAGACCCAGTACTTC. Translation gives CASSSGRLQETQYF. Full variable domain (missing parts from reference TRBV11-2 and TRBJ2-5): EAGVAQSPRYKIIEKRQSVAFWCNPISGHATLYWYQQILGQGPKLLIQFQNNGVVDDSQLPKDRFSAERLKGVDSTLKIQPAKLEDSAVYLCASSSGRLQETQYFGPGTRLLVL.

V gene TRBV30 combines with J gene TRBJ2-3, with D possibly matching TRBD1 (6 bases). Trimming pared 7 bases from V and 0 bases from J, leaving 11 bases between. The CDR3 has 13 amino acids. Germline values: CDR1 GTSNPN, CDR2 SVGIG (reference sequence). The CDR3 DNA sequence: TGTGCCTCCCCGGGACAAAGCACAGATACGCAGTATTTT. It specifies CASPGQSTDTQYF.

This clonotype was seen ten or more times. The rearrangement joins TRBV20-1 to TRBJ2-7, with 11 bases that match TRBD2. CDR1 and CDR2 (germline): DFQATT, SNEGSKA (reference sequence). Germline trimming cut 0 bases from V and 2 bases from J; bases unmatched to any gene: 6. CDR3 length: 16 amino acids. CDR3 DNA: TGCAGTGCTAGAGATCCCCTAGCGGGAGGTCCCTACGAGCAGTACTTC. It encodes CSARDPLAGGPYEQYF.

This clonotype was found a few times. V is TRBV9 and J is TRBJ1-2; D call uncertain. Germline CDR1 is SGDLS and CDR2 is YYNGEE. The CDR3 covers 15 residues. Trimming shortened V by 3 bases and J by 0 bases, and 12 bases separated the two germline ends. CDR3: CASSATGTPNYGYTF. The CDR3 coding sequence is TGTGCCAGCAGCGCGACGGGCACTCCTAACTATGGCTACACCTTC.

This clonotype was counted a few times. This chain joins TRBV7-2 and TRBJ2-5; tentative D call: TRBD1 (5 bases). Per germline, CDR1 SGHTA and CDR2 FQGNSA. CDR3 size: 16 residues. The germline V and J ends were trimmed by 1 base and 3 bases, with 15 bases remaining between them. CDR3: CASSLVGAGMEETQYF. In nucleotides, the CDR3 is TGTGCCAGCAGCTTAGTAGGTGCAGGGATGGAAGAGACCCAGTACTTC.

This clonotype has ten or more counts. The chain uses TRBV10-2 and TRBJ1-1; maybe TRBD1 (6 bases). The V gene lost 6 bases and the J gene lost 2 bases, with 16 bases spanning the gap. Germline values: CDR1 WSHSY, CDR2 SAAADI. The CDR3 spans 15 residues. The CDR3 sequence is CASRPTGHANTEAFF. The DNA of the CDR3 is TGCGCCAGCAGGCCCACGGGACACGCAAACACTGAAGCTTTCTTT.

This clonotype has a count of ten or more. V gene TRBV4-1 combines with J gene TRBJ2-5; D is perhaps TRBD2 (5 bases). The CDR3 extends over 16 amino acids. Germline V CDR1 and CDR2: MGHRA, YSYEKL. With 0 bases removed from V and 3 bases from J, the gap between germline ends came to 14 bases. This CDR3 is CASSQETAGVKETQYF. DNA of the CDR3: TGCGCCAGCAGCCAAGAAACTGCGGGTGTCAAAGAGACCCAGTACTTC.

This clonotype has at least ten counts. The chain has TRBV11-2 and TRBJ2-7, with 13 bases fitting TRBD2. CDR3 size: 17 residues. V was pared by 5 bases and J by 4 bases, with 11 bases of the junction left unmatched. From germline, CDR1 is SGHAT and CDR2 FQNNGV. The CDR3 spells CASSRRLAGGLGYEQYF. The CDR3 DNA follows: TGTGCCAGCAGCCGACGACTAGCGGGAGGACTCGGTTACGAGCAGTACTTC.

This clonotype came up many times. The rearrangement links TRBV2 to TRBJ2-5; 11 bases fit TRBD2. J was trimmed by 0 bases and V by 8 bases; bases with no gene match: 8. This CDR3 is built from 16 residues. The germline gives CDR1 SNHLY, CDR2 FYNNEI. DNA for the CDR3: TGTGCCAGCCTCGGGACTAGCGGAAAGTACCAAGAGACCCAGTACTTC. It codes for CASLGTSGKYQETQYF.

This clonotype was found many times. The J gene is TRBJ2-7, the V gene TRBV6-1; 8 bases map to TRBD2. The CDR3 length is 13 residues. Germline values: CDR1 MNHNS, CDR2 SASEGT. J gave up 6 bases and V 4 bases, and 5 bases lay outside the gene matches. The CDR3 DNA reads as TGTGCCAGCAGTGGGCGGGAGGAGCGCGAGCAGTACTTC. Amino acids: CASSGREEREQYF.